These T cell receptor beta chains were read from a single sample in a study of cytomegalovirus exposure and HLA in healthy donors. Some clones are missing from TCRdb's copy, which holds only in-frame ones; the method was immunoSEQ multiplex PCR. The sample shows roughly 120,000 clones, around 10% of them seen only once. The sequencing sample was made of PBMCs. All receptors come from a man aged 25-45 years in good health and CMV-seronegative. Both conserved end residues are part of each CDR3. The D gene is left open where the match is weak. Size values are once, few and many counts, or a class for expanded clones, and some rows have none.

clone_size: .; d_call: TRBD1; j_call: TRBJ2-5; v_call: TRBV5-1; cdr3_aa: CASSIQDREETQYF; cdr3_nt: TGCGCCAGCAGCATTCAGGACAGGGAAGAGACCCAGTACTTC
clone_size: .; d_call: TRBD1; j_call: TRBJ2-6; v_call: TRBV19; cdr3_aa: CASSQKGQFNSGANVLTF; cdr3_nt: TGTGCCAGTAGCCAAAAGGGACAGTTCAACTCTGGGGCCAACGTCCTGACTTTC
clone_size: .; d_call: TRBD1; j_call: TRBJ2-1; v_call: TRBV4-3; cdr3_aa: CASSQDFPGGNLYNEQFF; cdr3_nt: TGCGCCAGCAGCCAAGATTTCCCAGGGGGAAACCTCTACAATGAGCAGTTCTTC
clone_size: once; d_call: TRBD2; j_call: TRBJ2-5; v_call: TRBV6-1; cdr3_aa: CASSDREGETQYF; cdr3_nt: TGTGCCAGCAGTGACAGGGAGGGAGAGACCCAGTACTTC
clone_size: few; d_call: .; j_call: TRBJ2-5; v_call: TRBV5-1; cdr3_aa: CASSWAGIQETQYF; cdr3_nt: TGCGCCAGCAGCTGGGCGGGGATTCAAGAGACCCAGTACTTC
clone_size: few; d_call: .; j_call: TRBJ1-2; v_call: TRBV27; cdr3_aa: CASSSRILGGGYTF; cdr3_nt: TGTGCCAGCAGTTCACGGATCTTAGGAGGTGGCTACACCTTC
clone_size: few; d_call: .; j_call: TRBJ2-1; v_call: TRBV7-8; cdr3_aa: CASSLGTNPNEQFF; cdr3_nt: TGTGCCAGCAGCTTAGGGACTAATCCGAATGAGCAGTTCTTC
clone_size: .; d_call: TRBD2; j_call: TRBJ2-1; v_call: TRBV7-3; cdr3_aa: CASSTGLAEPNNEQFF; cdr3_nt: TGTGCCAGCAGCACGGGACTAGCGGAGCCCAACAATGAGCAGTTCTTC
clone_size: few; d_call: TRBD2; j_call: TRBJ2-1; v_call: TRBV10-1; cdr3_aa: CASSEVSGRPKLFF; cdr3_nt: TGCGCCAGCAGTGAAGTTAGCGGGAGGCCTAAGCTGTTCTTC
clone_size: .; d_call: TRBD1; j_call: TRBJ2-1; v_call: TRBV19; cdr3_aa: CASNRGQGAYNEQFF; cdr3_nt: TGTGCCAGTAACCGGGGACAGGGGGCATACAATGAGCAGTTCTTC
clone_size: .; d_call: TRBD1; j_call: TRBJ2-7; v_call: TRBV5-6; cdr3_aa: CASHSRGQIYEQYF; cdr3_nt: TGTGCCAGCCACTCCAGGGGACAGATCTACGAGCAGTACTTC
clone_size: few; d_call: .; j_call: TRBJ2-1; v_call: TRBV5-1; cdr3_aa: CASKNLPNEQFF; cdr3_nt: TGCGCCAGCAAAAACCTACCCAATGAGCAGTTCTTC
clone_size: .; d_call: TRBD1; j_call: TRBJ1-2; v_call: TRBV27; cdr3_aa: CASNPRGRTGWIGYTF; cdr3_nt: TGTGCCAGCAACCCAAGAGGTAGGACAGGGTGGATTGGCTACACCTTC
clone_size: few; d_call: TRBD1; j_call: TRBJ2-7; v_call: TRBV6-5; cdr3_aa: CASRDRAPYEQYF; cdr3_nt: TGTGCCAGCAGAGACAGGGCCCCCTACGAGCAGTACTTC
clone_size: .; d_call: .; j_call: TRBJ1-2; v_call: TRBV27; cdr3_aa: CASSFSRGYYGYTF; cdr3_nt: TGTGCCAGCAGTTTTTCCAGGGGATACTATGGCTACACCTTC
clone_size: .; d_call: .; j_call: TRBJ1-1; v_call: TRBV5-1; cdr3_aa: CASRDRWNTEAFF; cdr3_nt: TGCGCCAGCAGAGACAGGTGGAACACTGAAGCTTTCTTT
clone_size: few; d_call: .; j_call: TRBJ2-5; v_call: TRBV20-1; cdr3_aa: CSHVRGETQYF; cdr3_nt: TGCAGTCATGTGCGAGGGGAGACCCAGTACTTC
clone_size: .; d_call: .; j_call: TRBJ1-5; v_call: TRBV19; cdr3_aa: CASRHDNDNQPQHF; cdr3_nt: TGTGCCAGTAGGCACGACAATGACAATCAGCCCCAGCATTTT
clone_size: few; d_call: TRBD1; j_call: TRBJ2-5; v_call: TRBV6-1; cdr3_aa: CASSLQGKETQYF; cdr3_nt: TGTGCCAGCAGCCTACAGGGGAAAGAGACCCAGTACTTC
clone_size: .; d_call: TRBD1; j_call: TRBJ2-5; v_call: TRBV18; cdr3_aa: CASSPGQGETQYF; cdr3_nt: TGTGCCAGCTCACCTGGACAGGGTGAGACCCAGTACTTC